The 13 T cell receptor beta chains below come from one sample, sequenced in a study of cytomegalovirus exposure and HLA in healthy donors. PCR primers comprised 60 Vbeta and 13 Jbeta primers. Measured with immunoSEQ multiplex PCR; TCRdb has only the in-frame clones, and not every one. This repertoire shows more than 110,000 clones, under 80% found once; its top ten account for 2.5% to 3%. The sequencing sample was made of PBMCs. The receptors were sampled from a male donor in good health and CMV-seronegative.

In its sample, this clone was seen once. This chain joins TRBV13 and TRBJ1-2; 10 nucleotides match TRBD1. Germline trimming cut 5 bases from V and 4 bases from J; bases unmatched to any gene: 7. The CDR3 sequence is 15 residues long. Germline CDR1 PRHDT, CDR2 FYEKMQ (reference sequence). CDR3 amino acids: CASSLGTGVSYGYTF. As DNA, the CDR3 is TGTGCCAGCAGCCTGGGGACAGGGGTTAGCTATGGCTACACCTTC.

The chain has TRBV27 and TRBJ1-1, with D perhaps matching TRBD1 (6 bases). Trimming stripped 3 bases from V and 1 base from J, with 9 bases between. The CDR3 runs to 14 residues. CDR1 and CDR2 from the germline V gene are MNHEY and SMNVEV (reference sequence). CDR3 protein: CASSLLGGNTEAFF. The CDR3 DNA reads as TGTGCCAGCAGTTTGTTAGGGGGGAACACTGAAGCTTTCTTT.

V usage is TRBV9 and J usage is TRBJ2-1; the match to TRBD1 covers 10 bases. Trimming cost V 2 bases and J 12 bases; bases outside gene matches: 11. The CDR3 runs 15 residues. CDR1 and CDR2 (germline): SGDLS, YYNGEE. This chain's CDR3 is CASSVAGTGVGLQFF. For the CDR3, the DNA is TGTGCCAGCAGCGTGGCCGGGACAGGGGTCGGGTTGCAGTTCTTC.

The chain joins TRBV29-1 to TRBJ2-1, with 7 bases fitting TRBD2. The junction had 3 bases not matched to a gene; V was cut back by 6 bases and J by 4 bases. The CDR3 has 12 amino acids. Germline values: CDR1 SQVTM, CDR2 ANQGSEA. CDR3 coding DNA: TGCAGCGTCGGGACTACGTACAATGAGCAGTTCTTC. Translating it yields CSVGTTYNEQFF.

The CDR3 DNA is TGTGCCAGCAGCTTAGAGGGGACAGGGAATTCACCCCTCCACTTT. Translated, it gives CASSLEGTGNSPLHF. The J gene is TRBJ1-6, the V gene TRBV11-2; 9 bases map to TRBD1. J lost 7 bases, V lost 0 bases, and 1 base had no gene match. Germline V gene data show CDR1 as SGHAT and CDR2 as FQNNGV. The CDR3 loop spans 15 amino acids. Variable domain in full (rest from reference TRBV11-2 and TRBJ1-6): EAGVAQSPRYKIIEKRQSVAFWCNPISGHATLYWYQQILGQGPKLLIQFQNNGVVDDSQLPKDRFSAERLKGVDSTLKIQPAKLEDSAVYLCASSLEGTGNSPLHFGNGTRLTVT.

This clone was seen a single time. CDR3 nucleotide sequence: TGTGCCAGCAGTCAATATGGCTACACCTTC. Its translation: CASSQYGYTF. This chain joins TRBV6-1 and TRBJ1-2; D remains unclear. Per germline, CDR1 MNHNS and CDR2 SASEGT. The V gene lost 5 bases and the J gene lost 5 bases, with 3 bases spanning the gap. CDR3 length: 10 residues.

This chain uses TRBV6-5 with TRBJ1-1, with D uncertain. CDR1 MNHEY and CDR2 SVGAGI come from the germline V gene. Trimming left V 6 bases short and J 1 base short, with 15 bases between. This CDR3 has 15 amino acids. The CDR3 sequence is CASSPFSEGNTEAFF. The CDR3 DNA sequence: TGTGCCAGCAGCCCCTTTTCGGAGGGGAACACTGAAGCTTTCTTT.

V and J are TRBV13 and TRBJ2-3; D perhaps matches TRBD2 (5 bases). The germline CDR1 and CDR2 sequences are PRHDT and FYEKMQ (reference sequence). Trimming took off 2 bases at V and 0 bases at J, with 9 bases between the two ends. This CDR3 contains 15 residues. The CDR3 nucleotides read TGTGCCAGCAGCTTATTTGGCGGGAGCACAGATACGCAGTATTTT. Its protein is CASSLFGGSTDTQYF.

This clone was detected only a few times. The chain joins TRBV7-9 to TRBJ2-1; D is uncertain. The CDR3 runs 15 residues. Germline CDR1 is SEHNR and CDR2 is FQNEAQ (reference sequence). Trimming left V 7 bases short and J 1 base short, with 14 bases between. CDR3 nucleotide sequence: TGTGCCAGCACCCCCGACTCCGATTCCTACAATGAGCAGTTCTTC. This translates into CASTPDSDSYNEQFF.

The chain joins TRBV7-6 to TRBJ2-1; 11 bases match TRBD2. Unmatched junction bases numbered 6, after V lost 1 base and J lost 4 bases. From germline, CDR1 is SGHVS and CDR2 FNYEAQ. There are 17 residues in the CDR3. DNA of the CDR3: TGTGCCAGCAGCTTAGACGGACTAGCGGGTGTATACAATGAGCAGTTCTTC. It encodes CASSLDGLAGVYNEQFF.

The chain uses TRBV5-8 and TRBJ1-4; TRBD1 is a possible D gene (5 bases). The CDR3 extends over 16 amino acids. The V gene lost 1 base and the J gene lost 7 bases, with 17 bases spanning the gap. CDR1 and CDR2 (germline): SGHTS, YDEGEE. The CDR3 DNA is TGTGCCAGCAGCTTGTTCCGCCAGGGCCCCGGTGAAAAACTGTTTTTT. Translation gives CASSLFRQGPGEKLFF.

This chain joins TRBV7-3 and TRBJ2-3; 12 nucleotides match TRBD2. The CDR3 covers 19 residues. Germline values: CDR1 SGHTA, CDR2 FQGTGA. Trimming at V came to 3 bases and at J to 2 bases, leaving 12 bases not matched to a gene. CDR3 residues: CASSFHPGRLAGDTDTQYF. The CDR3, as DNA: TGTGCCAGCAGCTTCCACCCGGGAAGACTAGCGGGAGACACAGATACGCAGTATTTT.

This chain connects TRBV18 to TRBJ2-7; D is perhaps TRBD2 (5 bases). The V gene's germline CDR1 is KGHSH and CDR2 LQKENI. V was pared by 3 bases and J by 9 bases, with 18 bases between. CDR3 size: 14 residues. The CDR3 spells CASSPPFSGEGQYF. In DNA, the CDR3 is TGTGCCAGCTCACCGCCATTTTCCGGGGAAGGGCAGTACTTC.